What follows is one TCR beta chain and its context. Starting 14 to 28 days after autologous transplant, ipilimumab 1 mg/kg was given. Through week 26, nivolumab 3 mg/kg IV was given weeks 1, 4, 7, 10, then biweekly. Profiled with immunoSEQ multiplex PCR; TCRdb holds only in-frame clones, not every one. The sample lists 77,000 or so clones; 83% were seen once. This sample is part of a study of ipilimumab plus nivolumab after autologous stem cell transplantation. CDR3 size: 13 residues. Germline V gene data show CDR1 as MNHEY and CDR2 as SMNVEV (reference sequence). Trimming took 3 bases from V and 6 from J, leaving 9 bases between them.

The chain is built from TRBV27 and TRBJ1-5; D unresolved. The receptor was derived from a male donor with diffuse large B-cell lymphoma. The starting material was PBMCs, obtained in a trial of ipilimumab plus nivolumab as post-transplant consolidation. The CDR3: CASSFRQAQPQHF. The CDR3 nucleotides read TGTGCCAGCAGTTTCCGCCAGGCTCAGCCCCAGCATTTT.